The entry below describes one T cell receptor beta chain. Antigen specificity is unknown. This sample was included in a study of cytomegalovirus exposure and HLA in healthy donors. Study-wide results and limits: Both high specificity and high sensitivity reportedly marked the classifier's diagnosis of cytomegalovirus status.

Trimming took 6 bases from V and 3 from J; bases not matched to a gene: 5. The V gene's germline CDR1 is SQVTM and CDR2 ANQGSEA. This CDR3 has 13 residues. TCRdb keeps only in-frame clones here, not all; method: immunoSEQ multiplex PCR. This sample has 200,000 or so clones, with roughly 84% found just once. The V call is TRBV29-1, the J call TRBJ2-5, with 9 nucleotides matching TRBD2. The clonotype comes from a woman younger than 30 in good health and CMV-seropositive. The sample taken for sequencing was PBMCs. The CDR3 protein is CSVPGLAEETQYF. The CDR3 DNA follows: TGCAGCGTCCCGGGACTAGCAGAAGAGACCCAGTACTTC.